The next 7 T cell receptor beta chains were all read from a single sample in a study of shared clonotypes between healthy human individuals. Generated by immunoSEQ multiplex PCR, the TCRdb table keeps only in-frame clones and is missing some. The table lists fewer than 1.6 million clones, roughly 98.5% of them singletons. Sequenced input: naive CD4+ T cells sorted from blood. Subset reported: CD45RA+ positively selected. The receptors originated from a young man in good health.

In regard to this clone: The sample holds other DNA sequences that translate to the same CDR3. This rearrangement joins TRBV9 to TRBJ2-1; D is undetermined. Trimming stripped 3 bases from V and 4 bases from J, with 8 bases between. This CDR3 comprises 13 residues. Germline V gene sequence: CDR1 SGDLS, CDR2 YYNGEE. The DNA for the CDR3 is TGTGCCAGCAGCGCCCGCCCTTACAATGAGCAGTTCTTC. Translation gives CASSARPYNEQFF.

The count of this clone is one. The chain is built from TRBV28 and TRBJ1-1; a possible D gene is TRBD1 (5 bases). Per the germline V gene, CDR1 is MDHEN and CDR2 is SYDVKM. V was shortened by 7 bases and J by 3 bases, with 12 bases between the two germline ends. CDR3 length: 13 amino acids. The CDR3 is CASNWGEYTEAFF. CDR3 sequence (DNA): TGTGCCAGCAATTGGGGGGAATACACTGAAGCTTTCTTT.

The chain combines TRBV29-1 with TRBJ1-4; a possible D gene is TRBD1 (6 bases). The CDR3 runs 14 residues. Trimming pared 4 bases from V and 9 bases from J, leaving 18 bases between. CDR1 SQVTM and CDR2 ANQGSEA come from the germline V gene. This CDR3 reads CSVGSGANRQKLFF. In nucleotides, the CDR3 is TGCAGCGTTGGGTCGGGGGCTAATAGGCAAAAACTGTTTTTT. The variable domain in full, completed from reference TRBV29-1 and TRBJ1-4, reads SAVISQKPSRDICQRGTSLTIQCQVDSQVTMMFWYRQQPGQSLTLIATANQGSEATYESGFVIDKFPISRPNLTFSTLTVSNMSPEDSSIYLCSVGSGANRQKLFFGSGTQLSVL.

This chain joins TRBV5-1 and TRBJ2-7; 7 bases fit TRBD1. Trimming removed 1 base from V and 1 base from J; junction bases left unmatched: 11. Germline V gene sequence: CDR1 SGHRS, CDR2 YFSETQ. The CDR3 extends over 17 amino acids. The CDR3 bases are TGCGCCAGCAGCTTGCGGGGACAGACTAACCCTTCCTACGAGCAGTACTTC. This sequence encodes CASSLRGQTNPSYEQYF.

This clone appeared once. As DNA, the CDR3 is TGTGCCAGCAGTTTACCCAGGGGATCTAACAATGAGCAGTTCTTC. Encoded protein: CASSLPRGSNNEQFF. The chain links TRBV28 to TRBJ2-1; D might be TRBD1 (6 bases). This CDR3 is 15 amino acids long. Germline-derived CDR1 and CDR2 are MDHEN and SYDVKM. V was shortened by 2 bases and J by 5 bases, with 13 bases between the two germline ends.

The CDR3 protein is CASSEVGLAGGEQYF. CDR3 nucleotides: TGTGCCAGCAGCGAGGTGGGACTAGCGGGAGGCGAGCAGTACTTC. The V call is TRBV9, the J call TRBJ2-7; 15 positions match TRBD2. This CDR3 has 15 amino acids. Trimming cost V 3 bases and J 6 bases; bases outside gene matches: 4. Per the germline V gene, CDR1 is SGDLS and CDR2 is YYNGEE.

This clone occurred once. This chain links TRBV10-3 with TRBJ2-7, with TRBD2 matching over 13 bases. V was clipped by 4 bases and J by 1 base; unmatched bases: 1. CDR1 is ENHRY, CDR2 SYGVKD, per germline. This CDR3 has 15 amino acids. The CDR3 sequence is CAISGGLAGSYEQYF. In DNA form, the CDR3 reads TGTGCCATCAGTGGGGGACTAGCGGGGTCCTACGAGCAGTACTTC.